These 30 T cell receptor beta chains were sequenced from one sample in a study of T cell clones after liver transplantation. Assay used: immunoSEQ multiplex PCR; TCRdb lists only in-frame clones, some missing. The sample consists of about 72,000 clones, roughly 90% of them appearing once. The sequenced sample was CD4+ T cells from blood, obtained before liver transplant. The receptors were sampled from a human donor who received a liver transplant.

V is TRBV5-1 and J is TRBJ2-6; 7 bases are shared with TRBD1. The ends lost 4 bases at V and 2 bases at J; junction bases unmatched: 6. The CDR3 contains 16 residues. Germline V gives CDR1 SGHRS, CDR2 YFSETQ. The CDR3 nucleotides are TGCGCCAGCAGCCCACTCGACAGGGCTGGGGCCAACGTCCTGACTTTC. Amino acids: CASSPLDRAGANVLTF.

The V and J genes are TRBV28 and TRBJ2-1; TRBD2 might be the D (6 bases). With 5 bases removed from V and 2 bases from J, the gap between germline ends came to 16 bases. The CDR3 is made up of 16 amino acids. Germline CDR1 MDHEN, CDR2 SYDVKM. The CDR3 spells CASSPLGGSTYNEQFF. Here the CDR3 DNA reads TGTGCCAGCAGTCCACTTGGGGGGTCAACCTACAATGAGCAGTTCTTC.

V and J are TRBV5-1 and TRBJ2-7, with a possible D match to TRBD2 (7 bases). Germline CDR1 and CDR2: SGHRS and YFSETQ. The CDR3 extends over 15 amino acids. The V gene lost 8 bases and the J gene lost 0 bases, with 18 bases spanning the gap. CDR3: CARTGGPTRSYEQYF. Written as DNA, the CDR3 is TGCGCCAGAACGGGGGGCCCAACACGCTCCTACGAGCAGTACTTC.

The V and J genes are TRBV19 and TRBJ2-7; D unresolved. The length of the CDR3 is 14 residues. Looked up from germline, CDR1 is LNHDA and CDR2 is SQIVND (reference sequence). Trimming took off 1 base at V and 0 bases at J, with 7 bases between the two ends. This CDR3 reads CASSIAWNSYEQYF. Written as DNA, the CDR3 is TGTGCCAGTAGTATAGCCTGGAACTCCTACGAGCAGTACTTC.

The gene calls are TRBV30 and TRBJ2-5; no clear D gene. Per germline, CDR1 GTSNPN and CDR2 SVGIG (reference sequence). Trimming stripped 2 bases from V and 5 bases from J, with 12 bases between. The CDR3 runs to 13 residues. CDR3 loop: CAWSKSFAETQYF. The CDR3 bases are TGTGCCTGGAGTAAAAGCTTCGCGGAGACCCAGTACTTC.

This chain connects TRBV11-2 to TRBJ1-3; D is unresolved. Germline values: CDR1 SGHAT, CDR2 FQNNGV. V dropped 1 base and J dropped 0 bases, with 7 bases sitting between them. The CDR3 sequence is 15 residues long. CDR3 in amino acids: CASSLGGSSGNTIYF. CDR3 bases: TGTGCCAGCAGCTTAGGCGGGTCCTCTGGAAACACCATATATTTT.

The chain employs TRBV27 and TRBJ1-2; D is unresolved. The CDR3 runs to 13 residues. V was trimmed by 2 bases and J by 1 base, leaving 5 bases between them. CDR1 and CDR2 (germline): MNHEY, SMNVEV (reference sequence). CDR3 sequence reads: CASSLGLNYGYTF. The CDR3 DNA reads TGTGCCAGCAGTTTAGGGCTTAACTATGGCTACACCTTC.

This chain uses TRBV9 with TRBJ2-1, with 9 bases matching TRBD2. CDR3 size: 15 residues. After removal of 6 bases from V and 8 bases from J, the junction contained 12 bases not matched to a gene. Germline V gives CDR1 SGDLS, CDR2 YYNGEE. The CDR3 coding sequence is TGTGCCAGCACCGTCGGAGCGGGAGGTCCCCATGAGCAGTTCTTC. Encoded protein: CASTVGAGGPHEQFF.

V and J are TRBV11-2 and TRBJ1-3; no clear D gene. This CDR3 has 12 residues. V gave up 4 bases and J gave up 3 bases, with 4 bases separating them. Germline-derived CDR1 and CDR2 are SGHAT and FQNNGV. The CDR3 reads CASSSFGNTIYF. CDR3 nucleotides: TGTGCCAGCAGCTCATTTGGAAACACCATATATTTT.

This clone was seen just once. V usage is TRBV5-6 and J usage is TRBJ1-2, with TRBD1 matching over 7 bases. Trimming removed 3 bases from V and 7 bases from J; junction bases left unmatched: 15. Germline CDR1 and CDR2: SGHDT and YYEEEE. The CDR3 totals 16 residues. The CDR3, as DNA: TGTGCCAGCAGCTCCCAGGGGATCGACAGGGCAGGTGGCTACACCTTC. This encodes CASSSQGIDRAGGYTF.

V is TRBV28 and J is TRBJ1-2, with TRBD1 as a possible D gene (5 bases). The V end lost 5 bases, the J end lost 1 base, and 17 bases lay between the germline ends. Per the germline V gene, CDR1 is MDHEN and CDR2 is SYDVKM. The length of the CDR3 is 16 residues. CDR3 protein: CASSPPWLGVNYGYTF. The CDR3 coding sequence is TGTGCCAGCAGTCCGCCGTGGTTGGGGGTTAACTATGGCTACACCTTC.

The V gene is TRBV7-2, the J gene TRBJ1-2, with a tentative D call TRBD1 (6 bases). The V end lost 5 bases, the J end lost 1 base, and 14 bases lay between the germline ends. The CDR3 sequence is 15 residues long. Germline values: CDR1 SGHTA, CDR2 FQGNSA. The DNA for the CDR3 is TGTGCCAGCAGCCCGAGAACAGGGCTTAACTATGGCTACACCTTC. Protein product: CASSPRTGLNYGYTF.

This chain uses TRBV19 with TRBJ2-3; 8 nucleotides agree with TRBD1. Trimming removed 6 bases from V and 2 bases from J; junction bases left unmatched: 4. CDR1 LNHDA and CDR2 SQIVND come from the germline V gene (reference sequence). This CDR3 is built from 14 residues. Here the CDR3 DNA reads TGTGCCAGTAGCCGGGACAGGTTCACAGATACGCAGTATTTT. Amino acid sequence: CASSRDRFTDTQYF.

V gene TRBV6-5 combines with J gene TRBJ2-1, with a weak D call TRBD1 (5 bases). CDR1 and CDR2 from the germline V gene are MNHEY and SVGAGI. V dropped 0 bases and J dropped 7 bases, with 7 bases sitting between them. There are 13 residues in the CDR3. The CDR3 sequence: CASSYSDSNEQFF. Here the CDR3 DNA reads TGTGCCAGCAGTTACTCAGACAGTAATGAGCAGTTCTTC.

A single count supports this clone. V is TRBV21-1 and J is TRBJ2-2; whether TRBD2, the table's D call, matches the DNA was not checked. TRBV21-1 corresponds to a pseudogene. The CDR3 is 15 residues long. The CDR3 protein is CASSKLAGVTGELFF. The CDR3 coding sequence is TGTGCCAGCAGCAAGCTAGCGGGAGTCACCGGGGAGCTGTTTTTT.

The V and J genes are TRBV19 and TRBJ2-1; 11 bases map to TRBD2. V trimming: 6 bases; J trimming: 2 bases; junction bases outside the gene matches: 3. CDR1 and CDR2 (germline): LNHDA, SQIVND (reference sequence). The CDR3 spans 15 residues. The CDR3 loop is CASSNSGGAYNEQFF. As DNA, the CDR3 is TGTGCCAGTAGCAATAGCGGGGGGGCCTACAATGAGCAGTTCTTC.

This chain connects TRBV29-1 to TRBJ2-7; tentatively, D is TRBD1 or TRBD2 (5 bases each). Germline loops: CDR1 SQVTM, CDR2 ANQGSEA. This CDR3 region has 14 residues. V lost 1 base and J lost 1, with 11 bases in between. As DNA, the CDR3 is TGCAGCGTTGAAGGGGACGGAATGTCCTACGAGCAGTACTTC. Its translation: CSVEGDGMSYEQYF.

The chain employs TRBV18 and TRBJ1-4; D remains unclear. The germline V gene has CDR1 KGHSH and CDR2 LQKENI. This CDR3 has 14 residues. V lost 0 bases and J 6 bases, leaving 8 bases between the germline ends. CDR3 amino acids: CASSPPGGYEKLFF. CDR3 sequence (DNA): TGTGCCAGCTCACCACCAGGAGGTTATGAAAAACTGTTTTTT.

This rearrangement joins TRBV7-2 to TRBJ2-3, with TRBD2 matching 7 bases. V lost 2 bases and J lost 1; bases outside the gene matches: 6. This CDR3 is built from 16 residues. CDR1 SGHTA and CDR2 FQGNSA come from the germline V gene. CDR3 in DNA: TGTGCCAGCAGCTTATTGGGGGGGAGAGGCACAGATACGCAGTATTTT. Protein: CASSLLGGRGTDTQYF. The complete variable domain, with remaining parts taken from reference TRBV7-2 and TRBJ2-3, reads GAGVSQSPSNKVTEKGKDVELRCDPISGHTALYWYRQSLGQGLEFLIYFQGNSAPDKSGLPSDRFSAERTGGSVSTLTIQRTQQEDSAVYLCASSLLGGRGTDTQYFGPGTRLTVL.

The chain couples TRBV19 to TRBJ2-7; D possibly uses TRBD1 or TRBD2 (7 bases each). The CDR3 length is 15 residues. Germline loops: CDR1 LNHDA, CDR2 SQIVND (reference sequence). V lost 3 bases to trimming and J lost 4 bases, with 16 bases between them. The CDR3 is CASSIHPGGDYEQYF. In nucleotides, the CDR3 is TGTGCCAGTAGTATTCACCCAGGGGGGGATTACGAGCAGTACTTC.

The chain employs TRBV6-1 and TRBJ1-4; possibly TRBD1 for D (5 bases). The CDR3 is 15 amino acids. CDR1 is MNHNS and CDR2 is SASEGT in the germline V gene. The V gene lost 5 bases and the J gene lost 4 bases, with 14 bases spanning the gap. The CDR3 protein is CASSRDGRRNEKLFF. The DNA for the CDR3 is TGTGCCAGCAGTCGGGACGGACGACGTAATGAAAAACTGTTTTTT.

For the CDR3, the DNA is TGTGCCAGCAGCCCGCGCAGGTTCTATGGCTACACCTTC. Its translation is CASSPRRFYGYTF. This chain links TRBV7-2 with TRBJ1-2; D unresolved. The CDR3 length is 13 residues. Germline lookup yields CDR1 SGHTA and CDR2 FQGNSA. V lost 5 bases and J lost 4, with 11 bases in between. The variable domain in full, completed from reference TRBV7-2 and TRBJ1-2, reads GAGVSQSPSNKVTEKGKDVELRCDPISGHTALYWYRQSLGQGLEFLIYFQGNSAPDKSGLPSDRFSAERTGGSVSTLTIQRTQQEDSAVYLCASSPRRFYGYTFGSGTRLTVV.

The rearrangement uses TRBV4-2 and TRBJ2-1, with D perhaps matching TRBD2 (6 bases). Trimming took 2 bases from V and 1 from J, leaving 9 bases between them. Looked up from germline, CDR1 is LGHNA and CDR2 is YNFKEQ. The CDR3 contains 15 residues. The CDR3 DNA sequence: TGTGCCAGCAGCCAACCAGGGACTTCCTACAATGAGCAGTTCTTC. Its translation: CASSQPGTSYNEQFF.

The chain has TRBV12-5 and TRBJ2-2; 7 positions match TRBD2. This CDR3 is built from 15 residues. CDR1 and CDR2 (germline): LGHNT, FRNRAP. V lost 1 base, J lost 6 bases, and 5 bases stayed unmatched. The DNA of the CDR3 is TGTGCTAGTGGTTTGGCGGGAGGAGGCTCCGGGGAGCTGTTTTTT. Amino acids: CASGLAGGGSGELFF.

CDR3 amino acids: CASSVSSTNEKLFF. The CDR3 region has the DNA TGTGCCAGCAGCGTGAGCTCGACTAATGAAAAACTGTTTTTT. The chain couples TRBV9 to TRBJ1-4; D unclear. Germline assignment: CDR1 SGDLS and CDR2 YYNGEE. The CDR3 length is 14 residues. V dropped 2 bases and J dropped 2 bases, with 7 bases sitting between them.

V gene TRBV29-1 combines with J gene TRBJ2-1; 7 positions match TRBD2. This CDR3 comprises 14 residues. The germline gives CDR1 SQVTM, CDR2 ANQGSEA. Trimming cost V 6 bases and J 6 bases; bases outside gene matches: 11. The CDR3 spells CSVPERDRGNEQFF. The CDR3 DNA reads as TGCAGCGTCCCAGAGCGGGATAGGGGCAATGAGCAGTTCTTC.

This CDR3 reads CASSLRAREDKFF. CDR3 bases: TGTGCCAGCAGCTTACGGGCCCGGGAGGATAAGTTCTTC. The chain links TRBV7-8 to TRBJ2-1, with 7 bases that match TRBD2. The ends lost 2 bases at V and 14 bases at J; junction bases unmatched: 9. Germline loops: CDR1 SGHVS, CDR2 FQNEAQ. This CDR3 region has 13 residues.

This rearrangement joins TRBV28 to TRBJ1-4; TRBD1 matches 7 bases. The CDR3 sequence is 16 residues long. Germline values: CDR1 MDHEN, CDR2 SYDVKM. The junction had 9 bases not matched to a gene; V was cut back by 4 bases and J by 4 bases. CDR3 protein: CASSSQQGSLNEKLFF. CDR3 sequence (DNA): TGTGCCAGCAGTTCTCAACAGGGGAGCCTTAATGAAAAACTGTTTTTT.

V is TRBV15 and J is TRBJ1-2, with no clear D. The germline gives CDR1 LNHNV, CDR2 YYDKDF (reference sequence). V dropped 3 bases and J dropped 3 bases, with 11 bases sitting between them. The CDR3 has 14 residues. The CDR3 DNA reads as TGTGCCACCAGCAGCTTCTTAACGGACTATGGCTACACCTTC. Translating it yields CATSSFLTDYGYTF.

The rearrangement links TRBV5-6 to TRBJ1-5; D call uncertain. This CDR3 region has 14 residues. V was clipped by 1 base and J by 3 bases, with 8 bases between them. CDR1 SGHDT and CDR2 YYEEEE come from the germline V gene. The CDR3 DNA is TGTGCCAGCAGCTTGAACGGATACAATCAGCCCCAGCATTTT. Its protein is CASSLNGYNQPQHF.